A selection of T cell receptor beta chains follows, all from one sample in a study of cytomegalovirus exposure and HLA in healthy donors. Clones were read by immunoSEQ multiplex PCR, and TCRdb kept only the in-frame ones, dropping some. This repertoire shows 110,000 or so clones, about 68% found once; its top ten account for 4% to 5%. Sequencing was carried out using PBMCs. These receptors were obtained from a woman aged 40 to 50 in good health and CMV-seropositive. Both conserved end residues are trimmed from each CDR3. The order of the fields is V gene, CDR3 protein.

TRBV6-6 ATSGNYEQY
TRBV7-8 ASSPGGSYEQY
TRBV9 ASSAGTSDTQY
TRBV27 ASSWGTGLSSPLH
TRBV4-2 ASSHSGSSYEQY
TRBV6-1 ASTESSYNEQF
TRBV4-1 ASSHNPGLPSTDTQY
TRBV4-2 ASSQDGGRGPVVEAF
TRBV7-2 ASSLGGHNQPQH
TRBV7-3 ASSTTGTGELF
TRBV4-3 ASSPLGQGINEQY
TRBV28 ATTPGTGGTSTSYEQY
TRBV5-4 ASSLAGIVTDTQY
TRBV6-5 ASSRQNSGANVLT
TRBV7-7 ASSLLAGGFQETQY
TRBV30 AWSVSSWNQPQH
TRBV18 ASSLGPGQGVWEQF
TRBV6-1 ASSEGQGAIYGYT
TRBV14 ASSKQGLRARTEAF
TRBV15 ATSRDSGGARTQY
TRBV19 ASSRHRTGAGQY
TRBV30 AWKKKAGGRDTEAF
TRBV6-6 ASSSATGWDEKLF
TRBV6-5 ASSPLAGSYEQY